The clone carrying this T cell receptor beta chain was seen at least ten times. Its antigen is not identified. Germline CDR1 is DFQATT and CDR2 is SNEGSKA (reference sequence). Trimming removed 3 bases from V and 0 bases from J, with 24 bases in between. CDR3 length equals 20 residues. TCRdb ran MiXCR on the PCR reads. The data show just under 60,000 clones, with roughly 15% seen just once and more than 9% held by the top ten. This entry comes from a study of metastatic and nonmetastatic thyroid tumors. Thyroid surgery was performed in patients who had received no treatment beforehand. Study-wide results and limits: According to reports, the diversity of TCR beta was significantly higher in malignant thyroid tumors than in benign nodules, and this held in both blood and tumor samples.

Specimen: blood. The source is a male donor with papillary thyroid cancer or a benign thyroid nodule (not recorded which). Some clones in this sample may be carry-over from other donors' samples. This chain uses TRBV20-1 with TRBJ1-6, with D possibly matching TRBD1 (5 bases). CDR3 coding DNA: TGCAGTGCTAGGGGGTTCGGGGAGGGGACCATGAGCTCCTATAATTCACCCCTCCACTTT. This gives the protein CSARGFGEGTMSSYNSPLHF.